Listed below are T cell receptor beta chains from one sample, sequenced in a study of blood T cell repertoires in COVID-19. The data were produced by immunoSEQ multiplex PCR, yet TCRdb's version contains in-frame clones alone and is incomplete. Of a few hundred thousand clones detected, around 90% appear once; the ten largest clones hold more than 7.5%. The sample was peripheral blood. Every receptor here comes from a man younger than 30 with active or convalescent COVID-19. Each CDR3 is given with its conserved first and last residue. The order of the fields is D gene, CDR3 length, clone size, J gene, V gene, CDR3 DNA, CDR3 protein. D genes are given only for firm matches. Expanded clones are given a class, and other clones once, few, many or no size at all.

D: .; length: 16; size: few; J: TRBJ1-6; V: TRBV3-1/TRBV3-2; DNA: TGTGCCAGCAGCCAAGCTCAGGGGCGAAATAATTCACCCCTCCACTTT; CDR3: CASSQAQGRNNSPLHF
D: .; length: 11; size: .; J: TRBJ1-2; V: TRBV29-1; DNA: TGCAGCGTCCCTCGGGCGGGCGGCTACACCTTC; CDR3: CSVPRAGGYTF
D: .; length: 13; size: few; J: TRBJ1-1; V: TRBV6-6; DNA: TGTGCCAGCAGCCGACTGGTCTCCTGGCAGGCTTTCTTT; CDR3: CASSRLVSWQAFF
D: .; length: 17; size: .; J: TRBJ2-3; V: TRBV11-3; DNA: TGTGCCAGCAGCTTAGTGGTTAGTGGAGGGAGCACAGATACGCAGTATTTT; CDR3: CASSLVVSGGSTDTQYF
D: .; length: 12; size: .; J: TRBJ2-3; V: TRBV12-3/TRBV12-4; DNA: TGTGCCAGCAGCGAGGGAGCAGATACGCAGTATTTT; CDR3: CASSEGADTQYF
D: .; length: 14; size: .; J: TRBJ2-1; V: TRBV11-2; DNA: TGTGCCAGCAGCTTAGGAACAGGGCTCAATGAGCAGTTCTTC; CDR3: CASSLGTGLNEQFF
D: .; length: 16; size: .; J: TRBJ2-4; V: TRBV7-2; DNA: TGTGCCAGCAGCTCGTCCAGGGGTGGGGCCAAAAACATTCAGTACTTC; CDR3: CASSSSRGGAKNIQYF
D: .; length: 15; size: .; J: TRBJ1-2; V: TRBV19; DNA: TGTGCCAGTACCCCCACCGGGGTGACTAACTATGGCTACACCTTC; CDR3: CASTPTGVTNYGYTF
D: .; length: 14; size: .; J: TRBJ1-1; V: TRBV7-9; DNA: TGTGCCAGCAGCTTAATCCAGGGAAACACTGAAGCTTTCTTT; CDR3: CASSLIQGNTEAFF
D: .; length: 14; size: .; J: TRBJ1-4; V: TRBV9; DNA: TGTGCCAGCAGCGTCAGGGGTCCTAATGAAAAACTGTTTTTT; CDR3: CASSVRGPNEKLFF
D: .; length: 12; size: .; J: TRBJ2-7; V: TRBV5-1; DNA: TGCGCCTCGGTGGCGGACTCCTACGAGCAGTACTTC; CDR3: CASVADSYEQYF
D: .; length: 12; size: .; J: TRBJ2-7; V: TRBV5-6; DNA: TGTGCCAGCGGCCCCCGGGCCTCGGGGGAGTACTTC; CDR3: CASGPRASGEYF
D: .; length: 19; size: .; J: TRBJ2-6; V: TRBV11-2; DNA: TGTGCCAGCAGCTTAGCCCCCAGGCGTCTCAGCTCTGGGGCCAACGTCCTGACTTTC; CDR3: CASSLAPRRLSSGANVLTF
D: TRBD1; length: 18; size: .; J: TRBJ2-1; V: TRBV4-2; DNA: TGTGCCAGCAGCCAAGATGCCTACGGGACAGAGACCTACAATGAGCAGTTCTTC; CDR3: CASSQDAYGTETYNEQFF
D: TRBD1; length: 17; size: .; J: TRBJ1-5; V: TRBV19; DNA: TGTGCCAGTAGATCGACAGGGGCCGGATATAGCAATCAGCCCCAGCATTTT; CDR3: CASRSTGAGYSNQPQHF
D: .; length: 13; size: .; J: TRBJ1-5; V: TRBV28; DNA: TGTGCCAGCAGTTTTTCGAAGAGACAGCCCCAGCATTTT; CDR3: CASSFSKRQPQHF
D: .; length: 14; size: .; J: TRBJ1-1; V: TRBV18; DNA: TGTGCCAGCTCACCGGGACAAGAGAACACTGAAGCTTTCTTT; CDR3: CASSPGQENTEAFF
D: TRBD2; length: 12; size: once; J: TRBJ2-3; V: TRBV12-3/TRBV12-4; DNA: TGTGCCAGCAGGGGACTAGCAGATACGCAGTATTTT; CDR3: CASRGLADTQYF
D: TRBD2; length: 14; size: .; J: TRBJ2-7; V: TRBV5-1; DNA: TGCGCCAGCAGCTTCGGGACTAGCGGGGACGAGCAGTACTTC; CDR3: CASSFGTSGDEQYF
D: TRBD1; length: 14; size: .; J: TRBJ2-7; V: TRBV13; DNA: TGTGCCAGCAGCTTCGGGACGGCCAGGGGGGAGCAGTACTTC; CDR3: CASSFGTARGEQYF
D: .; length: 13; size: .; J: TRBJ2-7; V: TRBV29-1; DNA: TGCAGCGTTTCTTCCTCCCGGGCCTACGAGCAGTACTTC; CDR3: CSVSSSRAYEQYF
D: .; length: 15; size: .; J: TRBJ2-3; V: TRBV9; DNA: TGTGCCAGCAGCACCAGTGGAGCGGCCACAGATACGCAGTATTTT; CDR3: CASSTSGAATDTQYF
D: TRBD1; length: 14; size: few; J: TRBJ1-6; V: TRBV6-4; DNA: TGTGCCAGCAGTGCAGGGGGCCACCGCTCACCCCTCCACTTT; CDR3: CASSAGGHRSPLHF
D: TRBD1; length: 16; size: .; J: TRBJ1-1; V: TRBV10-3; DNA: TGTGCCATCAGTGATAGACAGGGGGTCTGGGACACTGAAGCTTTCTTT; CDR3: CAISDRQGVWDTEAFF
D: .; length: 14; size: once; J: TRBJ2-1; V: TRBV10-3; DNA: TGTGCCATCAGTGGACAGGAGTCCTACAATGAGCAGTTCTTC; CDR3: CAISGQESYNEQFF
D: .; length: 15; size: .; J: TRBJ2-3; V: TRBV6-2/TRBV6-3; DNA: TGTGCCAGCAGTTATGGTCGGGTAATCACAGATACGCAGTATTTT; CDR3: CASSYGRVITDTQYF
D: .; length: 15; size: .; J: TRBJ1-2; V: TRBV13; DNA: TGTGCCAGCAGCTTTTACGGGGGAGTTAGTTCTGGCTACACCTTC; CDR3: CASSFYGGVSSGYTF
D: TRBD1; length: 15; size: .; J: TRBJ2-1; V: TRBV7-8; DNA: TGTGCCAGCAGCCCCCGGACAGGGACTTTCAATGAGCAGTTCTTC; CDR3: CASSPRTGTFNEQFF
D: .; length: 14; size: .; J: TRBJ2-3; V: TRBV9; DNA: TGTGCCAGCAGCGTAGCGGGGGGCGCAGATACGCAGTATTTT; CDR3: CASSVAGGADTQYF
D: .; length: 14; size: few; J: TRBJ2-2; V: TRBV4-2; DNA: TGTGCCAGCAGCCAAGCTTGGCAGGCCGGGGAGCTGTTTTTT; CDR3: CASSQAWQAGELFF
D: .; length: 15; size: .; J: TRBJ2-4; V: TRBV18; DNA: TGTGCCAGCTCACCAACGGGTCTAACCAAAAACATTCAGTACTTC; CDR3: CASSPTGLTKNIQYF
D: .; length: 15; size: .; J: TRBJ1-1; V: TRBV19; DNA: TGTGCCAGTAGGGAAAGCGGGAGGGTTACGACTGAAGCTTTCTTT; CDR3: CASRESGRVTTEAFF
D: .; length: 11; size: .; J: TRBJ2-5; V: TRBV6-5; DNA: TGTGCCAGCGGGTCGGGGGAGACCCAGTACTTC; CDR3: CASGSGETQYF
D: .; length: 15; size: .; J: TRBJ2-6; V: TRBV9; DNA: TGTGCCAGCAGCGTAGGAGATTCTGGGGCCAACGTCCTGACTTTC; CDR3: CASSVGDSGANVLTF
D: TRBD2; length: 17; size: .; J: TRBJ2-3; V: TRBV9; DNA: TGTGCCAGCAGCGTAGCGCTTACGCGGGGGGGCACAGATACGCAGTATTTT; CDR3: CASSVALTRGGTDTQYF
D: TRBD2; length: 15; size: .; J: TRBJ2-7; V: TRBV4-1; DNA: TGCGCCAGCAGCCAAAGACTAGCGGGGGGGCATGAGCAGTACTTC; CDR3: CASSQRLAGGHEQYF
D: .; length: 15; size: .; J: TRBJ1-2; V: TRBV9; DNA: TGTGCCAGCAGCGCTTCGGACAGAAGAAGCTATGGCTACACCTTC; CDR3: CASSASDRRSYGYTF
D: .; length: 11; size: .; J: TRBJ2-7; V: TRBV14; DNA: TGTGCCAGCAGCCAAGGTAGCGAGCAGTACTTC; CDR3: CASSQGSEQYF
D: TRBD1; length: 15; size: once; J: TRBJ2-3; V: TRBV5-1; DNA: TGCGCCAGCAGCCCTGGGACAGGGGGCTATGATACGCAGTATTTT; CDR3: CASSPGTGGYDTQYF
D: TRBD1; length: 14; size: .; J: TRBJ1-2; V: TRBV24-1; DNA: TGTGCCACCAGTGATTCCGGGACAGTCGAGGGCTACACCTTC; CDR3: CATSDSGTVEGYTF
D: TRBD2; length: 19; size: .; J: TRBJ2-6; V: TRBV7-2; DNA: TGTGCCAGCAGCCCTCAGAGGGCTAGCGGCTTCTCTGGGGCCAACGTCCTGACTTTC; CDR3: CASSPQRASGFSGANVLTF
D: TRBD2; length: 19; size: .; J: TRBJ2-2; V: TRBV2; DNA: TGTGCCAGCAGTCCCCGGTGGACTAGCGGGGGGGCCGGCACCGGGGAGCTGTTTTTT; CDR3: CASSPRWTSGGAGTGELFF
D: .; length: 15; size: .; J: TRBJ1-1; V: TRBV27; DNA: TGTGCCAGCAGGACTGAGGGGGGGCTCGGCACTGAAGCTTTCTTT; CDR3: CASRTEGGLGTEAFF
D: .; length: 17; size: .; J: TRBJ1-3; V: TRBV2; DNA: TGTGCCAGCAGTGTCGAAGGCATGGGGCACTCTGGAAACACCATATATTTT; CDR3: CASSVEGMGHSGNTIYF
D: TRBD1; length: 14; size: once; J: TRBJ2-1; V: TRBV6-2/TRBV6-3; DNA: TGTGCCAGCAGTCCGATGACAGGGTACAATGAGCAGTTCTTC; CDR3: CASSPMTGYNEQFF
D: TRBD1; length: 16; size: few; J: TRBJ1-5; V: TRBV23-1; DNA: TGCGCCAGCAGTCCCCGGGACAGTTATAGCAATCAGCCCCAGCATTTT; CDR3: CASSPRDSYSNQPQHF
D: .; length: 14; size: .; J: TRBJ2-2; V: TRBV19; DNA: TGTGCCAGTAGTATTCTACAGAGCACCGGGGAGCTGTTTTTT; CDR3: CASSILQSTGELFF
D: TRBD1; length: 17; size: once; J: TRBJ1-5; V: TRBV11-2; DNA: TGTGCCAGCAGCCAAGCCCCGACAGGGGGAGATAATCAGCCCCAGCATTTT; CDR3: CASSQAPTGGDNQPQHF
D: TRBD2; length: 15; size: .; J: TRBJ2-5; V: TRBV15; DNA: TGTGCCACCAGCAGAGCCCGGGGGGGTAGAGAGACCCAGTACTTC; CDR3: CATSRARGGRETQYF
D: .; length: 11; size: .; J: TRBJ1-3; V: TRBV20-1; DNA: TGCAGTGCTAGATACAGAAACACCATATATTTT; CDR3: CSARYRNTIYF
D: TRBD1; length: 16; size: once; J: TRBJ1-6; V: TRBV2; DNA: TGTGCCAGCAGACCGGGACAGGGGCTCTATAATTCACCCCTCCACTTT; CDR3: CASRPGQGLYNSPLHF
D: TRBD1; length: 15; size: .; J: TRBJ1-2; V: TRBV27; DNA: TGTGCCAGCAGCCGGGGACAGGGCCTATCCTATGGCTACACCTTC; CDR3: CASSRGQGLSYGYTF
D: TRBD2; length: 18; size: few; J: TRBJ2-1; V: TRBV2; DNA: TGTGCCAGCAGTGAAGGGAGAGGGGAGCGGGGCCTCTACAATGAGCAGTTCTTC; CDR3: CASSEGRGERGLYNEQFF
D: .; length: 16; size: .; J: TRBJ1-2; V: TRBV4-1; DNA: TGCGCCAGCAGCCAAGCGGACCGGGACAATAACTATGGCTACACCTTC; CDR3: CASSQADRDNNYGYTF